The entry that follows covers one T cell receptor beta chain sequence. TCRdb's table, derived via immunoSEQ multiplex PCR, lists solely in-frame clones and lacks some. The data show about 380,000 clones, 90% seen once. The data stem from a study of blood T cell repertoires in COVID-19. Study in general: Acute and convalescent COVID-19 specimens originated in the United States, Italy and Spain.

This CDR3 is built from 14 residues. The V gene lost 3 bases and the J gene lost 6 bases, with 15 bases spanning the gap. From germline, CDR1 is SGHTA and CDR2 FQGNSA. Sequenced: peripheral blood. V gene TRBV7-2 combines with J gene TRBJ2-7; tentatively, D is TRBD2 (6 bases). The sequence came from a man aged 18 to 30 with active or convalescent COVID-19. The CDR3 is CASSLYGEEGEQYF. In DNA, the CDR3 is TGTGCCAGCAGCTTGTATGGGGAGGAGGGCGAGCAGTACTTC.